This T cell receptor (beta chain) was profiled in a study of beta chain features in type 1 diabetes. Study conclusions and caveats: PCR, the amplification step, might favor shorter templates, equally in patients and controls. VDJ junctions from type 1 diabetes patients carried fewer insertions and larger deletions.

This clone was seen a handful of times. Antigen specificity is unknown. This CDR3 comprises 17 residues. CDR1 and CDR2 from the germline V gene are LGHNA and YNFKEQ. Trimming pared 1 base from V and 0 bases from J, leaving 14 bases between. Of the isolated RNA, all was reverse transcribed, and so the sequenced material was expressed TCRB transcripts. The data were produced by immunoSEQ multiplex PCR, yet TCRdb's version contains in-frame clones alone and is incomplete. The repertoire holds about 150,000 clones, with about 8.5% as singletons. This clonotype originated in a man aged 18-30 years in good health. The chain couples TRBV4-2 to TRBJ2-3; the D gene is possibly TRBD2 (6 bases). Material: central memory CD4+ T cells from blood. Here the CDR3 DNA reads TGTGCCAGCAGCCAAGCAAAGCGGACTACTAGCACAGATACGCAGTATTTT. The encoded protein is CASSQAKRTTSTDTQYF.